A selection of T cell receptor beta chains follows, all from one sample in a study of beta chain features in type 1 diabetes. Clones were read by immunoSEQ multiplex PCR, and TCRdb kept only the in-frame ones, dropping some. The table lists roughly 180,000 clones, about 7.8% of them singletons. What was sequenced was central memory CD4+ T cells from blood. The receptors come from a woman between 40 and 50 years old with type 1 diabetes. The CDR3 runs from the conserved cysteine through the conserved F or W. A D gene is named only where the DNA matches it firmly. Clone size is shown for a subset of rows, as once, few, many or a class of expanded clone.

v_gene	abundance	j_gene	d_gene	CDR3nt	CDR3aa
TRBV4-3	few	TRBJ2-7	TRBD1	TGCGCCAGCAGCCAAGATAATCGTCGAGGACAGGCCCCTTACGAGCAGTACTTC	CASSQDNRRGQAPYEQYF
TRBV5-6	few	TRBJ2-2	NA	TGTGCCAGCAGCTTGGCCGCGAACACCGGGGAGCTGTTTTTT	CASSLAANTGELFF
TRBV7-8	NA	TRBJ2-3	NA	TGTGCCAGCAGTTTCTCTCTTGCAGATACGCAGTATTTT	CASSFSLADTQYF
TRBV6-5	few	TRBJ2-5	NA	TGTGCCAGCAGTTACGGATCGGAGGGAGAGACCCAGTACTTC	CASSYGSEGETQYF
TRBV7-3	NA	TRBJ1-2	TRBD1	TGTGCCAGCAGCTTAGGAGCAGGGGGCGACTATGGCTACACCTTC	CASSLGAGGDYGYTF
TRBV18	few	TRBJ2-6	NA	TGTGCCAGCTCACCCAGTAGGGCCAACGTCCTGACTTTC	CASSPSRANVLTF
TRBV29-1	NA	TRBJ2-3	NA	TGCAGCGTCCCGGACACGAGCAGCAGAGATACGCAGTATTTT	CSVPDTSSRDTQYF
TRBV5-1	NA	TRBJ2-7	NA	TGCGCCAGCAGCTTGTCAGGGGACGAGCAGTACTTC	CASSLSGDEQYF
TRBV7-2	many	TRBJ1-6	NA	TGTGCCAGCAGCCTAGTGGCAGGGAGGAGCGATAATTCACCCCTCCACTTT	CASSLVAGRSDNSPLHF
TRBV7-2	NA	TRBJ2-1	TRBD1	TGTGCCAGCAGCCCGGACAGGGAGAGCGCCTTCCACAATGAGCAGTTCTTC	CASSPDRESAFHNEQFF
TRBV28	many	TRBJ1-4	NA	TGTGCCAGCAGCCGACTTGCAACTAATGAAAAACTGTTTTTT	CASSRLATNEKLFF
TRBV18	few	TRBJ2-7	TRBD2	TGTGCCAGCTCGAGGACTAGCGGCTACCTCTCCGAGCAGTACTTC	CASSRTSGYLSEQYF
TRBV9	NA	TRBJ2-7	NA	TGTGCCAGCAGCGTAAACGGGGACTCCTACGAGCAGTACTTC	CASSVNGDSYEQYF
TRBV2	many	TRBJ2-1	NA	TGTGCCAGCAGCTCCGGACAGCCCGTGGTCCCGTTCTTC	CASSSGQPVVPFF
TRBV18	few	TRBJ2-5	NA	TGTGCCAGCTCACCATTTGAAGGGCTGCTCGGGGTAGAGACCCAGTACTTC	CASSPFEGLLGVETQYF
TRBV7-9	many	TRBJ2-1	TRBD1	TGTGCCAGCAGCCCGCCTGGACAGGTGGGTAATGAGCAGTTCTTC	CASSPPGQVGNEQFF
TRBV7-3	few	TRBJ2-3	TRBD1	TGTGCCAGCAGCTTCCTCAGGGGGGATACGCAGTATTTT	CASSFLRGDTQYF
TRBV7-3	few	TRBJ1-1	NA	TGTGCCAGCAGCTTAAGGGAGGGCAGGTACAACACTGAAGCTTTCTTT	CASSLREGRYNTEAFF
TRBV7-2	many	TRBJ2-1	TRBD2	TGTGCCAGCAGCTTAGTAGCGGGGGACAATGAGCAGTTCTTC	CASSLVAGDNEQFF
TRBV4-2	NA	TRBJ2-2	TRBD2	TGTGCCAGCAGCGAGACTAGCGGGAGGCCCGGGGAGCTGTTTTTT	CASSETSGRPGELFF
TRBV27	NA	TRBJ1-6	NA	TGTGCCAGCAGTTGGCCTGAGCGCAATTCACCCCTCCACTTT	CASSWPERNSPLHF
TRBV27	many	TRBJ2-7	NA	TGTGCCAGCGGCCTCAACTACCACTACGAGCAGTACTTC	CASGLNYHYEQYF
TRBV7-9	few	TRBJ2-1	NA	TGTGCCAGCAGCTCCTGGCCCTCCTGGAGGGATGAGCAGTTCTTC	CASSSWPSWRDEQFF
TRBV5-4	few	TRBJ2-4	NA	TGTGCCAGCAGCTTGGGTAGGACAGACGTAAACATTCAGTACTTC	CASSLGRTDVNIQYF
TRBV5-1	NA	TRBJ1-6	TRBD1	TGCGCCAGCAGCATGGCTTCTATGGGACAGGGTAATTCACCCCTCCACTTT	CASSMASMGQGNSPLHF
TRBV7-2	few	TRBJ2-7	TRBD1	TGTGCCAGCAGCTTAGGTGGACAGGGGGTTTTGAACGAGCAGTACTTC	CASSLGGQGVLNEQYF
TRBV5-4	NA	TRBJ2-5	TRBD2	TGTGCCAGCAGCTCCCCAGTGGGAGGGCCGAGTGAGACCCAGTACTTC	CASSSPVGGPSETQYF
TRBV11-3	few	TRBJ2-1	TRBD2	TGTGCCAGCAGCTTAGTAGCGGGAACGTACAATGAGCAGTTCTTC	CASSLVAGTYNEQFF
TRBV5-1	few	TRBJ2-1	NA	TGCGCCAGCAGCTTGATAGCCCAGTCCTACAATGAGCAGTTCTTC	CASSLIAQSYNEQFF
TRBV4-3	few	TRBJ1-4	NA	TGCGCCAGCAGCCAAGGCCCTCGACAGGATAATGAAAAACTGTTTTTT	CASSQGPRQDNEKLFF
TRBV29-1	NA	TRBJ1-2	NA	TGCAGCGTCGCGGGTCAAAACTATGGCTACACCTTC	CSVAGQNYGYTF
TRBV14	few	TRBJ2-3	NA	TGTGCCAGCAGCCTCGGGGACTTCACAGATACGCAGTATTTT	CASSLGDFTDTQYF
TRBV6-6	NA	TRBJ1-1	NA	TGTGCCAGCAGTTACTCAGCGACCTTGAACACTGAAGCTTTCTTT	CASSYSATLNTEAFF
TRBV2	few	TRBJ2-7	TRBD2	TGTGCCAGCAGTGGGCTAGCGGGCGAGCAGTACTTC	CASSGLAGEQYF
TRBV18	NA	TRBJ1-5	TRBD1	TGTGCCAGCTCCGAGACAGGGAGCAATCAGCCCCAGCATTTT	CASSETGSNQPQHF
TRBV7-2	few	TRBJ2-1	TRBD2	TGTGCCAGCACTACCGGATGGGGGGGAGCAAATAACAATGAGCAGTTCTTC	CASTTGWGGANNNEQFF
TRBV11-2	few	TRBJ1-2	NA	TGTGCCAGCAGCTTAGTAGCCGGTGGCTATGGCTACACCTTC	CASSLVAGGYGYTF
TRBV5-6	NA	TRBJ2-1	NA	TGTGCCAGCAGCATATTCCGGGACTACAATGAGCAGTTCTTC	CASSIFRDYNEQFF
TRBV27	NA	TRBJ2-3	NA	TGTGCCAGCAGTTTAGGGGTGGCGGGTAATGGGGATACGCAGTATTTT	CASSLGVAGNGDTQYF
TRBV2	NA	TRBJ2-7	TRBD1	TGTGCCAGCGCCCCGCGGGACAGGGGTTTGGGCGAGCAGTACTTC	CASAPRDRGLGEQYF
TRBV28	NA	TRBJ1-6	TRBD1	TGTGCCAGCAGTTTCGAGGGGGCCCCGGTGAATTCACCCCTCCACTTT	CASSFEGAPVNSPLHF
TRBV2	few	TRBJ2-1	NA	TGTGCCAGCAGCCGTAACAATGAGCAGTTCTTC	CASSRNNEQFF
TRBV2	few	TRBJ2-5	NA	TGTGCCAGCAGTTCCCCAGGGGGGACAGAAGAGACCCAGTACTTC	CASSSPGGTEETQYF
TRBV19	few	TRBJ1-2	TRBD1	TGTGCCAGTAGTTCCGGGACAGGGAGCGGCTACACCTTC	CASSSGTGSGYTF
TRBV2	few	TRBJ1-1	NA	TGTGCCAGCAGTGATCGCGGTACTGAAGCTTTCTTT	CASSDRGTEAFF
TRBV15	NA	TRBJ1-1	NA	TGTGCCACCAGCAGAGATCAGACCGCTACGGGGAGACCTGAAGCTTTCTTT	CATSRDQTATGRPEAFF
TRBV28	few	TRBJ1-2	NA	TGTGCCACAACCTCGGCGGGGGGCGTCTATGGCTACACCTTC	CATTSAGGVYGYTF
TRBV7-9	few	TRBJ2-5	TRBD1	TGTGCCAGCTCCGCCCCGAGACAGGGAAGCCAAGAGACCCAGTACTTC	CASSAPRQGSQETQYF
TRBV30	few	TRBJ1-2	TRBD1	TGTGCCTGGAGTTATTCCGGGACAGGGAGCCACACCTTC	CAWSYSGTGSHTF
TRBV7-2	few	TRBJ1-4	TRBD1	TGTGCCAGCAGCTTACACGGGGGGACAGGGAACAATGAAAAACTGTTTTTT	CASSLHGGTGNNEKLFF
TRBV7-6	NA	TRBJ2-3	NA	TGTGCCAGCAGCCAGGCTAGGGGGGATACGCAGTATTTT	CASSQARGDTQYF
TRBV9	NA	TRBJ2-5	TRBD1	TGTGCCAGCAGCGTAGCGGGGGGACAGGGACAGGAGACCCAGTACTTC	CASSVAGGQGQETQYF
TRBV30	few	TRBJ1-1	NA	TGTGCCTGGATCCCCGGGTTTTGGGGGGGCACTGAAGCTTTCTTT	CAWIPGFWGGTEAFF
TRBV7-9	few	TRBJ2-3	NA	TGTGCCAGCAGCTTTACTGGGGGGACCACAGATACGCAGTATTTT	CASSFTGGTTDTQYF